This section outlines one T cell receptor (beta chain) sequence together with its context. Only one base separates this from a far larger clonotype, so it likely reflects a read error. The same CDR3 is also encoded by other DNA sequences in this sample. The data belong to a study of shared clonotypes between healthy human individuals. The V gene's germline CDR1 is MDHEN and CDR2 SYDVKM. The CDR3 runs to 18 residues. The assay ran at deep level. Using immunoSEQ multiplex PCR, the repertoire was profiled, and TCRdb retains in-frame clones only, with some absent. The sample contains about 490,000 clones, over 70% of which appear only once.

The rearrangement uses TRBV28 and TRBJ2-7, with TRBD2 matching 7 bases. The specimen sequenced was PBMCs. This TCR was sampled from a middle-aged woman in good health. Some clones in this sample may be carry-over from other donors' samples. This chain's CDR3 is CASSLSGTFTFNTYEQYF. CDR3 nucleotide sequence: TGTGCCAGCAGTTTAAGCGGGACTTTCACATTTAACACCTACGAGCAGTACTTT. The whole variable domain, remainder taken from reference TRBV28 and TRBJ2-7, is DVKVTQSSRYLVKRTGEKVFLECVQDMDHENMFWYRQDPGLGLRLIYFSYDVKMKEKGDIPEGYSVSREKKERFSLILESASTNQTSMYLCASSLSGTFTFNTYEQYFGPGTRLTVT.